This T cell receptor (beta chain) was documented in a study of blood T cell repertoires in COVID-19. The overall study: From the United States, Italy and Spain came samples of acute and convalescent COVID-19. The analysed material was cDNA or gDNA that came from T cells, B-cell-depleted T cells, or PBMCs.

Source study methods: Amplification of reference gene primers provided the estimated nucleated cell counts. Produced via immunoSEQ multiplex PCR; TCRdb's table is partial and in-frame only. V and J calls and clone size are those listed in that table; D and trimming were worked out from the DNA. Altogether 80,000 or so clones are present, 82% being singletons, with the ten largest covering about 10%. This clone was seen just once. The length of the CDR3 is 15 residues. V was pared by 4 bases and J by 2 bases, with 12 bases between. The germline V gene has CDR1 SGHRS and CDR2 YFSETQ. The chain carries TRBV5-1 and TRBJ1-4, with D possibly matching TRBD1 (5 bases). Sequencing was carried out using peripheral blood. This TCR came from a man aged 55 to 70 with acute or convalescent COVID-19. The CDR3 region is CASSGGGNTNEKLFF. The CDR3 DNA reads TGCGCCAGCAGCGGCGGGGGAAACACTAATGAAAAACTGTTTTTT. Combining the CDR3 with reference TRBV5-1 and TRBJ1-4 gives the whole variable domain KAGVTQTPRYLIKTRGQQVTLSCSPISGHRSVSWYQQTPGQGLQFLFEYFSETQRNKGNFPGRFSGRQFSNSRSEMNVSTLELGDSALYLCASSGGGNTNEKLFFGSGTQLSVL.